The 13 T cell receptor beta chains presented below share a single source sample, sequenced in a study of T cell responses to AZD1222 COVID-19 vaccine. Generated by immunoSEQ multiplex PCR, the TCRdb table keeps only in-frame clones and is missing some. The repertoire holds around 100,000 clones, with roughly 86% as singletons. The source was peripheral blood, collected 28 days after the second AZD1222 dose. These receptor sequences come from an adult who received the AZD1222 COVID-19 vaccine.

CDR3 in DNA: TGTGCCAGCAGCCCCTCACTAGCCCTAGCTAGCACAGATACGCAGTATTTT. It specifies CASSPSLALASTDTQYF. V usage is TRBV7-2 and J usage is TRBJ2-3; D is possibly TRBD2 (6 bases). The CDR3 is 17 residues long. The germline V gene has CDR1 SGHTA and CDR2 FQGNSA. V lost 5 bases and J lost 0, with 18 bases in between.

The chain links TRBV6-5 to TRBJ2-1, with 7 bases that match TRBD1. The CDR3 totals 15 residues. CDR1 MNHEY and CDR2 SVGAGI come from the germline V gene. V lost 6 bases to trimming and J lost 0 bases; unmatched junction nucleotides: 5. The CDR3 region is CASRKQGSSYNEQFF. The DNA of the CDR3 is TGTGCCAGCAGGAAACAGGGGAGCTCCTACAATGAGCAGTTCTTC.

V usage is TRBV6-1 and J usage is TRBJ1-6; the match to TRBD1 covers 9 bases. The CDR3 runs to 17 residues. The ends lost 3 bases at V and 6 bases at J; junction bases unmatched: 9. The germline CDR1 and CDR2 sequences are MNHNS and SASEGT. CDR3 nucleotide sequence: TGTGCCAGCAGTGAGTTCCGGGACAGGGTGGCTAATTCACCCCTCCACTTT. This translates into CASSEFRDRVANSPLHF.

This clone was found once. This chain links TRBV5-1 with TRBJ2-3; D is perhaps TRBD2 (5 bases). The V gene's germline CDR1 is SGHRS and CDR2 YFSETQ. The CDR3 length is 14 residues. The V end was cut by 0 bases, the J end by 7 bases, with 12 bases between. In nucleotides, the CDR3 is TGCGCCAGCAGCTTGGGGGGAGTATTGAATACGCAGTATTTT. It codes for CASSLGGVLNTQYF.

The genes are TRBV20-1 and TRBJ2-7; 7 bases match TRBD1. Germline V gives CDR1 DFQATT, CDR2 SNEGSKA (reference sequence). The CDR3 covers 13 residues. The V gene end was trimmed by 3 bases and the J gene end by 7 bases; junction bases not matched to a gene: 9. This CDR3 is CSASTRGQSEQYF. As DNA, the CDR3 is TGCAGTGCTAGTACTCGGGGACAGAGTGAGCAGTACTTC.

This clone was detected only once. J is TRBJ2-1 and V is TRBV7-8, with TRBD2 as a possible D gene (5 bases). Germline V CDR1 and CDR2: SGHVS, FQNEAQ. The CDR3 extends over 16 amino acids. The V and J ends lost 5 bases and 1 base respectively, with 15 bases between them. CDR3 region: CASSREGLASYNEQFF. Here the CDR3 DNA reads TGTGCCAGCAGCCGAGAGGGTCTAGCTTCCTACAATGAGCAGTTCTTC.

This sequence joins TRBV14 and TRBJ1-3; D is unclear. Germline CDR1 reads SGHDN; CDR2 reads FVKESK. Trimming removed 1 base at V and 4 bases at J, with 17 bases between. This CDR3 has 17 amino acids. The CDR3 nucleotides read TGTGCCAGCAGCCAAGGGTACGCGCGAAGTAGGGGAAACACCATATATTTT. Translation gives CASSQGYARSRGNTIYF.

This chain connects TRBV12-3 or TRBV12-4 to TRBJ2-7; D is possibly TRBD2 (6 bases). Trimming cost V 6 bases and J 4 bases, with 13 bases left between them. CDR3 length equals 13 residues. CDR3 amino acids: CASRHVGTYEQYF. Here the CDR3 DNA reads TGTGCCAGCAGGCACGTAGGGACTTACGAGCAGTACTTC.

V usage is TRBV6-2 or TRBV6-3 and J usage is TRBJ1-1; the D is unclear. Trimming took 5 bases from V and 2 from J, leaving 12 bases between them. Germline V gives CDR1 MNHEY, CDR2 SVGEGT. The CDR3 is 14 amino acids. CDR3 bases: TGTGCCAGCAGTCAAAGAGGGTACAACACTGAAGCTTTCTTT. This encodes CASSQRGYNTEAFF.

In this sample, this clone turned up a few times. The chain recombines TRBV6-5 with TRBJ1-1; no reliable D call. Germline V lookup: CDR1 MNHEY, CDR2 SVGAGI. CDR3 length equals 13 residues. V was clipped by 6 bases and J by 5 bases, with 13 bases between them. The CDR3, as DNA: TGTGCCAGCAGCACCGCGGGCGGGACTGAAGCTTTCTTT. Protein product: CASSTAGGTEAFF.

The chain carries TRBV20-1 and TRBJ2-3; D call uncertain. With 2 bases removed from V and 4 bases from J, the gap between germline ends came to 4 bases. CDR1 and CDR2 from the germline V gene are DFQATT and SNEGSKA (reference sequence). The CDR3 has 11 residues. CDR3 amino acids: CSARKADTQYF. For the CDR3, the DNA is TGCAGTGCTAGAAAGGCAGATACGCAGTATTTT.

The chain recombines TRBV2 with TRBJ1-1, with 7 bases that match TRBD1. V lost 5 bases to trimming and J lost 4 bases; unmatched junction nucleotides: 10. The CDR3 is made up of 15 amino acids. Germline V gene lookup returns CDR1 SNHLY and CDR2 FYNNEI. In DNA, the CDR3 is TGTGCCAGCAGTAACATAGGGGGCGCCGTCACTGAAGCTTTCTTT. This gives the protein CASSNIGGAVTEAFF.

V and J are TRBV6-5 and TRBJ1-5; perhaps TRBD1 as D (6 bases). V was pared by 6 bases and J by 2 bases, with 11 bases between. The germline V gene has CDR1 MNHEY and CDR2 SVGAGI. The CDR3 totals 14 residues. CDR3 sequence: CASRASGGNQPQHF. In DNA, the CDR3 is TGTGCCAGCAGGGCATCAGGGGGCAATCAGCCCCAGCATTTT.